Listed here are 14 T cell receptor beta chains from one sample, sequenced in a study of T cell repertoires in cytomegalovirus infection. One entry per CDR3 protein, called by TCRdb with MiXCR from the reads. The sample yields about 260,000 distinct CDR3 sequences, approximately 14% seen once. Sequenced: PBMCs. All receptors come from a human donor in good health (CMV status not recorded). Some clones in this sample may be carry-over from other donors' samples.

The genes are TRBV20-1 and TRBJ2-1, with D uncertain. From germline, CDR1 is DFQATT and CDR2 SNEGSKA (reference sequence). Trimming pared 1 base from V and 5 bases from J, leaving 15 bases between. The length of the CDR3 is 15 residues. CDR3 coding DNA: TGCAGTGCTAGAGGGCCCCGTGGACCAAACAATGAGCAGTTCTTC. Its protein product is CSARGPRGPNNEQFF.

This clonotype has ten or more counts. The chain uses TRBV7-2 and TRBJ2-3; tentatively, D is TRBD2 (6 bases). Germline-derived CDR1 and CDR2 are SGHTA and FQGNSA. The V end was cut by 5 bases, the J end by 6 bases, with 15 bases between. CDR3 length: 14 amino acids. The chain's CDR3 is CASSPGLPSDTQYF. The CDR3 DNA is TGTGCCAGCAGCCCGGGACTTCCCTCGGATACGCAGTATTTT.

This clonotype was counted only a few times. V gene TRBV4-1 combines with J gene TRBJ2-3, with 7 bases lining up with TRBD2. Germline-derived CDR1 and CDR2 are MGHRA and YSYEKL. V was pared by 0 bases and J by 6 bases, with 6 bases of the junction left unmatched. The CDR3 is 15 residues long. CDR3 DNA sequence: TGCGCCAGCAGCCAAGAAGCGGGGTCGAGTGATACGCAGTATTTT. Residues: CASSQEAGSSDTQYF.

Many counts were recorded for this clonotype. V usage is TRBV28 and J usage is TRBJ1-2; no firm D call. This CDR3 contains 12 residues. The germline gives CDR1 MDHEN, CDR2 SYDVKM. Between the trimmed V and J ends, which lost 5 bases and 8 bases, there was a span of 12 bases. The CDR3 DNA sequence: TGTGCCAGCAGTACCCAAAGCGGGGGCTACACCTTC. Residues: CASSTQSGGYTF.

This clonotype has a handful of counts. V gene TRBV4-3 combines with J gene TRBJ2-7; 10 bases are a match to TRBD2. This CDR3 spans 14 amino acids. The ends lost 1 base at V and 10 bases at J; junction bases unmatched: 7. CDR1 and CDR2 from the germline V gene are LGHNA and YSLEER. CDR3 DNA sequence: TGCGCCAGCAGCCAAGTGAGTCTAGCGGGAGAACAGTACTTC. Protein sequence: CASSQVSLAGEQYF.

This clonotype was detected many times. The rearrangement links TRBV5-4 to TRBJ1-1; TRBD1 is a possible D gene (5 bases). V shed 1 base and J shed 5 bases, with 12 bases lying between them. CDR3 length: 14 amino acids. Germline V gene data show CDR1 as SGHNT and CDR2 as YYREEE (reference sequence). The CDR3 DNA reads TGTGCCAGCAGCTTGAGAGGGGAGGGAACTGAAGCTTTCTTT. This codes for CASSLRGEGTEAFF.

The chain carries TRBV7-2 and TRBJ1-3; 9 bases map to TRBD1. This CDR3 has 14 residues. CDR1 is SGHTA, CDR2 FQGNSA, per germline. J lost 8 bases, V lost 5 bases, and 7 bases had no gene match. CDR3 coding DNA: TGTGCCAGCAGCGTGGACAGGGGAACATACACCATATATTTT. It codes for CASSVDRGTYTIYF. Full variable domain (remainder filled in from reference TRBV7-2 and TRBJ1-3): GAGVSQSPSNKVTEKGKDVELRCDPISGHTALYWYRQSLGQGLEFLIYFQGNSAPDKSGLPSDRFSAERTGGSVSTLTIQRTQQEDSAVYLCASSVDRGTYTIYFGEGSWLTVV.

This clonotype was found many times. The chain uses TRBV24-1 and TRBJ1-2, with TRBD1 identical over 11 bases. The CDR3 consists of 14 residues. CDR1 and CDR2 (germline): KGHDR, SFDVKD. Trimming cost V 4 bases and J 8 bases; bases outside gene matches: 5. CDR3 sequence reads: CATSEGQGAVGYTF. CDR3 coding DNA: TGTGCCACCAGTGAAGGACAGGGGGCAGTCGGCTACACCTTC.

This chain links TRBV10-3 with TRBJ2-7; possibly TRBD2 for D (6 bases). The CDR3 is made up of 13 amino acids. The germline V gene has CDR1 ENHRY and CDR2 SYGVKD. Between the trimmed V and J ends, which lost 7 bases and 1 base, there was a span of 11 bases. CDR3 sequence (DNA): TGTGCCATCAACCTTAGCGGATCCTACGAGCAGTACTTC. This sequence encodes CAINLSGSYEQYF.

CDR3 sequence: CASSLTSGRAANIQYF. CDR3 sequence (DNA): TGTGCCAGCAGCCTTACTAGCGGGAGGGCCGCAAACATTCAGTACTTC. The chain links TRBV28 to TRBJ2-4, with TRBD2 matching 13 bases. V dropped 6 bases and J dropped 6; count of bases not matched to a gene: 8. In germline, CDR1 is MDHEN, CDR2 SYDVKM. This CDR3 spans 16 amino acids.

The CDR3 DNA reads TGTGCCAGTAGCTGGAGTAGCTCCTACGAGCAGTACTTC. Its protein is CASSWSSSYEQYF. V usage is TRBV19 and J usage is TRBJ2-7; D remains ambiguous. The germline CDR1 and CDR2 sequences are LNHDA and SQIVND (reference sequence). CDR3 length: 13 amino acids. Trimming shortened V by 6 bases and J by 0 bases, and 9 bases separated the two germline ends.

The chain couples TRBV7-9 to TRBJ2-3; 13 bases map to TRBD2. The V and J ends lost 5 bases and 7 bases, in that order; junction bases with no gene match: 6. Germline V gene lookup returns CDR1 SEHNR and CDR2 FQNEAQ (reference sequence). The CDR3 length is 15 residues. CDR3 residues: CASSLRTSGSHTQYF. CDR3 coding DNA: TGTGCCAGCAGCCTCCGGACTAGCGGGAGTCATACGCAGTATTTT.

This clonotype was seen repeatedly, ten times or more. The chain employs TRBV5-6 and TRBJ2-7; 12 bases are shared with TRBD1. The germline gives CDR1 SGHDT, CDR2 YYEEEE. J lost 4 bases, V lost 6 bases, and 8 bases had no gene match. This CDR3 comprises 15 residues. In DNA form, the CDR3 reads TGTGCCAGCACCTCAGGGGGACAGGGGGCGTACGAGCAGTACTTC. It yields the protein CASTSGGQGAYEQYF.

This clonotype showed up many times. The chain carries TRBV5-4 and TRBJ1-2; TRBD1 matches 9 bases. Looked up from germline, CDR1 is SGHNT and CDR2 is YYREEE (reference sequence). This CDR3 region has 16 residues. With V trimmed by 0 bases and J by 3 bases, 6 bases remained unmatched. The CDR3 sequence: CASSLGTGVTDYGYTF. The CDR3 DNA reads TGTGCCAGCAGCTTGGGGACAGGGGTCACGGACTATGGCTACACCTTC.